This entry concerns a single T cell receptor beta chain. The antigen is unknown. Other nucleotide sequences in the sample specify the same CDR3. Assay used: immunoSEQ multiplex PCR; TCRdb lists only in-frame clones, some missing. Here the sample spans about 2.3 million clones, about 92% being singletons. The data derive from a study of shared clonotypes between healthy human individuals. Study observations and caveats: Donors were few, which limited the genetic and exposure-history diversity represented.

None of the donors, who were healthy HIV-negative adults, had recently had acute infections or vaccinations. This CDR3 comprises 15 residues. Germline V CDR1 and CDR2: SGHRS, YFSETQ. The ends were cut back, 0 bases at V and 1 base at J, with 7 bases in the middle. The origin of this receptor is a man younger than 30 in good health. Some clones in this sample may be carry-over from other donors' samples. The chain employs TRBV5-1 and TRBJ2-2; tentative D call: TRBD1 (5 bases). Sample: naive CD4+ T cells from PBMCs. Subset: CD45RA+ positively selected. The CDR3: CASSLAGQNTGELFF. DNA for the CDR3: TGCGCCAGCAGCTTGGCCGGACAGAACACCGGGGAGCTGTTTTTT.